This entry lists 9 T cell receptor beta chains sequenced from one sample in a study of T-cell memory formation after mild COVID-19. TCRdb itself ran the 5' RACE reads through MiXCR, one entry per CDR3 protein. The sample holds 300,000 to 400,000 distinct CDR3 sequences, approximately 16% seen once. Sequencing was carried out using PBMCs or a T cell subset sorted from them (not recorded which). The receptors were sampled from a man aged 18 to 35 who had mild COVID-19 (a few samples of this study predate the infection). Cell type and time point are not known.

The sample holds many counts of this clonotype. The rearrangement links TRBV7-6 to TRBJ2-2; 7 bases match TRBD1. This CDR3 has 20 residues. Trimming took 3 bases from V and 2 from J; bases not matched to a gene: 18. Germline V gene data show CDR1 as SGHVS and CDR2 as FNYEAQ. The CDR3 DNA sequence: TGTGCCAGCAGCTTTTTCTTGACAGGGAAGCTCCAAAGAAACACCGGGGAGCTGTTTTTT. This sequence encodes CASSFFLTGKLQRNTGELFF.

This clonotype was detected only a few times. CDR3 sequence reads: CASSWDSNTGELFF. The CDR3 DNA reads as TGTGCCAGCAGTTGGGACAGTAACACCGGGGAGCTGTTTTTT. The rearrangement links TRBV28 to TRBJ2-2; TRBD1 matches 7 bases. Germline CDR1 reads MDHEN; CDR2 reads SYDVKM. The CDR3 length is 14 residues. V lost 4 bases, J lost 2 bases, and 1 base stayed unmatched.

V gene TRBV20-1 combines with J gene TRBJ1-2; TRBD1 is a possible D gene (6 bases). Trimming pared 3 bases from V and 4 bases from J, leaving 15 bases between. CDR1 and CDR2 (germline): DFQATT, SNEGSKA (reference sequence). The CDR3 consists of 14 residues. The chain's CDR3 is CSARGGQAPYGYTF. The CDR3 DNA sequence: TGCAGTGCTAGGGGGGGACAAGCGCCCTATGGCTACACCTTC.

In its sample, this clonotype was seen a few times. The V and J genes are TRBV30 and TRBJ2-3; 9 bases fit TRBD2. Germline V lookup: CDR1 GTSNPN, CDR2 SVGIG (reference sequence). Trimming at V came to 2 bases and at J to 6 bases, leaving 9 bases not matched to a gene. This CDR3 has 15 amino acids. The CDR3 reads CAWSPGTSSMDTQYF. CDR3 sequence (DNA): TGTGCCTGGAGTCCCGGGACTAGCTCTATGGATACGCAGTATTTT.

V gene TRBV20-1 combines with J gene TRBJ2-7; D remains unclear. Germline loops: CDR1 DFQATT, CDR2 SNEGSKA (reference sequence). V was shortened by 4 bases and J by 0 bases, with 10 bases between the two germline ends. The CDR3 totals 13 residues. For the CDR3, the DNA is TGCAGTGCTAACGGTTTCAGCTCCTACGAGCAGTACGTC. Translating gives CSANGFSSYEQYV.

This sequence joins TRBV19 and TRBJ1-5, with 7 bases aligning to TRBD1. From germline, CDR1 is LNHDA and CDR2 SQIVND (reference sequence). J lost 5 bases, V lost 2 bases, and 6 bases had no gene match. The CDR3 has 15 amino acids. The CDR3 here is CASSIYGTVYQPQHF. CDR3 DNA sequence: TGTGCCAGTAGTATATACGGGACAGTATATCAGCCCCAGCATTTT.

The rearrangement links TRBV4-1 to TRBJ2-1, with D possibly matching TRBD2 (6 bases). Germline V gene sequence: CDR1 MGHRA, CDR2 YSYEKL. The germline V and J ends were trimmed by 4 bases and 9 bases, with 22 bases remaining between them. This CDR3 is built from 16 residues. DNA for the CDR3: TGCGCCAGCAGCCCTAATCATCTAGGAGGGTCCGGTGAGCAGTTCTTC. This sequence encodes CASSPNHLGGSGEQFF.

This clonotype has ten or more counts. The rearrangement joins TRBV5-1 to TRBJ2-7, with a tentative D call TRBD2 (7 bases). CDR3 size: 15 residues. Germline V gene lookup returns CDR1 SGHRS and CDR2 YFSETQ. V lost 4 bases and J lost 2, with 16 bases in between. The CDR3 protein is CASSVVGGPPYEQYF. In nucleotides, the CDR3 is TGCGCCAGCAGCGTTGTCGGGGGGCCTCCCTACGAGCAGTACTTC. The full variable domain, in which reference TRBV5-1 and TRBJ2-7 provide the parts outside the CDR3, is KAGVTQTPRYLIKTRGQQVTLSCSPISGHRSVSWYQQTPGQGLQFLFEYFSETQRNKGNFPGRFSGRQFSNSRSEMNVSTLELGDSALYLCASSVVGGPPYEQYFGPGTRLTVT.

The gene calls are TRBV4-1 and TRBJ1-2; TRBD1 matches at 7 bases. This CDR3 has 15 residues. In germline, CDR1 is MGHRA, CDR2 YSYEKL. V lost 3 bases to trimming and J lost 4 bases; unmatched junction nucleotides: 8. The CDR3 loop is CASSQHSSGGYGYTF. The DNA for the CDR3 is TGCGCCAGCAGCCAGCATTCGTCAGGGGGCTATGGCTACACCTTC.